The clone carrying this T cell receptor (beta chain) was detected many times. Its antigen is still unknown. Profiles of TCR beta VDJ and CDR3 were generated from a genomic DNA template. TCRdb called the reads again in MiXCR, with one record for every CDR3 protein. Of 160,000 or so distinct CDR3 sequences detected, roughly 48% appear once; the ten largest clones hold more than 0.85%. Trimming removed 6 bases at V and 2 bases at J, with 5 bases between. Germline V lookup: CDR1 MNHEY, CDR2 SVGEGT. CDR3 length: 11 residues. By flow cytometry, patients selected for sequencing had shown an expansion of CD8+CD57+ cells. This specimen belongs to a study of CD8+CD57+ T cells in acquired aplastic anemia. Study-level information: Sorting CD4+ and CD8+ cells gave DNA averaging around 3 ug.

Findings and caveats of the study: Researchers report that twenty-nine CD8+ CDR3 sequences appeared in both patients and controls. Researchers reported that CD8+ Simpson's diversity was not significantly different in patients versus controls.

The genes are TRBV6-2 or TRBV6-3 and TRBJ2-7; D call uncertain. The TCR originated in a human donor with aplastic anemia. The sample taken for sequencing was sorted CD4+, CD8+, or CD8+CD57+ T cells (not recorded which) from PBMCs. The CDR3 DNA reads as TGTGCCAGCAGCTTCGCCTACGAGCAGTACTTC. Translated, it gives CASSFAYEQYF.